This T cell receptor (beta chain) was identified during a study of T cells in Graves' hyperthyroidism and ophthalmopathy. In this sample, this clonotype turned up many times. Template material for amplifying TCR beta CDR3 regions consisted of RNA transcripts. RT-PCR in the first round (using the HTBI primer set) targeted the TCR CDR3. MiXCR was run by TCRdb on the multiplex PCR reads, yielding one entry per CDR3 protein. This sample has about 590,000 distinct CDR3 sequences, with approximately 15% found just once. Germline loops: CDR1 LGHDT, CDR2 YNNKEL (reference sequence). The V segment lost 4 bases and the J segment 7 bases; nucleotides outside the gene matches: 6. The CDR3 is 16 residues long.

Sequencing was done on a sample of blood. The genes are TRBV3-1 and TRBJ2-1; the match to TRBD2 covers 14 bases. This clonotype was sampled from a woman aged 18-35 years with Graves' ophthalmopathy. This chain's CDR3 is CASSLGTSGSWNEQFF. CDR3 DNA sequence: TGTGCCAGCAGCCTTGGGACTAGCGGGAGTTGGAATGAGCAGTTCTTC.